At least ten counts were recorded for the clone carrying this T cell receptor (beta chain). Its antigen remains unidentified. The V gene lost 6 bases and the J gene lost 5 bases, with 16 bases spanning the gap. The CDR3 is 14 residues long. The germline gives CDR1 MNHNS, CDR2 SASEGT. This sample was taken from a study of T cells in Graves' hyperthyroidism and ophthalmopathy. Study-level findings and limits: Most expanded thyroid clonotypes above 0.001 recurred in blood.

The study enrolled patients aged 18 to 65 with newly diagnosed hyperthyroidism of under 2 months' duration. The investigators amplified TCR beta CDR3 regions from RNA transcripts. TCR CDR3 underwent first-round RT-PCR with the HTBI primer set. TCRdb called the multiplex PCR reads again in MiXCR, with one record for every CDR3 protein. Among under 200,000 distinct CDR3 sequences listed, about 9.4% were seen once. The rearrangement links TRBV6-1 to TRBJ1-1; no clear D gene. What was sequenced was blood. This clonotype was obtained from a woman aged 18-30 years with Graves' hyperthyroidism that later progressed to Graves' ophthalmopathy. CDR3 DNA sequence: TGTGCCAGCAGGAGCGGAGGAGTGTCGACTGAAGCTTTCTTT. It is translated as CASRSGGVSTEAFF.